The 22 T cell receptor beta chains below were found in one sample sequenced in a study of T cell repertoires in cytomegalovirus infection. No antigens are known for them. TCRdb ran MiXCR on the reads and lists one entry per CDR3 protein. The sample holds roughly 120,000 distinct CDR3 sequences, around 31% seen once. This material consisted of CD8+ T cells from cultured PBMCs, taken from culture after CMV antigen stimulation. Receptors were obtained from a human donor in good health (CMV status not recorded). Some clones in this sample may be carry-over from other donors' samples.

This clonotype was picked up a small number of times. As DNA, the CDR3 is TGTGCTAGTGGTCCCGGACAGGGATGGAGGCAAGAGACCCAGTACTTC. Translating it yields CASGPGQGWRQETQYF. The rearrangement uses TRBV12-5 and TRBJ2-5; 8 bases are a match to TRBD1. The CDR3 runs 16 residues. The ends lost 5 bases at V and 2 bases at J; junction bases unmatched: 10. Germline loops: CDR1 LGHNT, CDR2 FRNRAP.

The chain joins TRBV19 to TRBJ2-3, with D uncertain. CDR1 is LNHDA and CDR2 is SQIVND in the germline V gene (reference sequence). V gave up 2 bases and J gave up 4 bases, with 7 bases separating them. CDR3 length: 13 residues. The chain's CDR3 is CASSISRADTQYF. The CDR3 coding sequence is TGTGCCAGTAGTATATCAAGGGCAGATACGCAGTATTTT.

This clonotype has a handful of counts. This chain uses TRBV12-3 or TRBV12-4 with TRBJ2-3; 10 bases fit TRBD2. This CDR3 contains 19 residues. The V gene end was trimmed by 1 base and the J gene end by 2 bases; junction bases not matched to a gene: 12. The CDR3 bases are TGTGCCAGCAGTTTAGACCTTGCCGGGACTAGCGAGGTCACAGATACGCAGTATTTT. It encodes CASSLDLAGTSEVTDTQYF.

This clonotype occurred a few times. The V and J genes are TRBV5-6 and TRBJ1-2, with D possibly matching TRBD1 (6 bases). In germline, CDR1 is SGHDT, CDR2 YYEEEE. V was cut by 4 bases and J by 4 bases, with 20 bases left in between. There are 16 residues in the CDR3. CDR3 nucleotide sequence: TGTGCCAGCAGCGGGACGTACAGGGAGCTTTCCTATGGCTACACCTTC. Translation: CASSGTYRELSYGYTF.

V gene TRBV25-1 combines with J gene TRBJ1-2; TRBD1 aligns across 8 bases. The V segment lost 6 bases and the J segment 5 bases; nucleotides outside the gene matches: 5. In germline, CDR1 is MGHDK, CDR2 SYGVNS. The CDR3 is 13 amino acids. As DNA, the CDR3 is TGTGCCAGCAGCGGGCAGGGGGCATATGGCTACACCTTC. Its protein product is CASSGQGAYGYTF.

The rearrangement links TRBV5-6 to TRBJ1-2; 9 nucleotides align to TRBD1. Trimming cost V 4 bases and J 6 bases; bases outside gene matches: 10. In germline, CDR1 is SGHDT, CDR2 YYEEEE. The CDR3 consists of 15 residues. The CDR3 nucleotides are TGTGCCAGCAGCGGGTGGGACAGGGTAATGCATGGCTACACCTTC. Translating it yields CASSGWDRVMHGYTF. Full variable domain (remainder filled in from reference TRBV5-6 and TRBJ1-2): DAGVTQSPTHLIKTRGQQVTLRCSPKSGHDTVSWYQQALGQGPQFIFQYYEEEERQRGNFPDRFSGHQFPNYSSELNVNALLLGDSALYLCASSGWDRVMHGYTFGSGTRLTVV.

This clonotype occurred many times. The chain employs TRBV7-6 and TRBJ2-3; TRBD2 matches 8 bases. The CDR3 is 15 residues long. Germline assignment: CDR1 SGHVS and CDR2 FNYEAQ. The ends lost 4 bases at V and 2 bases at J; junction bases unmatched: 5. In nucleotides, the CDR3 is TGTGCCAGCAGCTCTCCGGGGGGGCTCACAGATACGCAGTATTTT. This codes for CASSSPGGLTDTQYF.

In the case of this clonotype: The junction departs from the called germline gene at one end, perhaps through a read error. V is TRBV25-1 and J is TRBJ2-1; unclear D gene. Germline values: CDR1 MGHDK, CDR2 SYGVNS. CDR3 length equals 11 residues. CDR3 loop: CTSTPVHEQFF. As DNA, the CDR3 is TGTACCAGCACCCCCGTCCATGAGCAGTTCTTC.

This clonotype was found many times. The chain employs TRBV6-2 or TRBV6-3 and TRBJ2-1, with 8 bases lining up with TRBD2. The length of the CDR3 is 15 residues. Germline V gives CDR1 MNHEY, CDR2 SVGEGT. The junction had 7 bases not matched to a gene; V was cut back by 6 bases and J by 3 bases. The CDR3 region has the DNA TGTGCCAGCAGAATTAGCGGGGCATACTACAATGAGCAGTTCTTC. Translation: CASRISGAYYNEQFF.

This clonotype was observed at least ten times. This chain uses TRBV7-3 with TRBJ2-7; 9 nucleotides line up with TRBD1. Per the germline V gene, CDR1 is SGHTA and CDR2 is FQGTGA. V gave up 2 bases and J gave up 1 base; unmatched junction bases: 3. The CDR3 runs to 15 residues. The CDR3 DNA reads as TGTGCCAGCAGCTTAGATGGGACAGGGTCCTACGAGCAGTACTTC. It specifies CASSLDGTGSYEQYF.

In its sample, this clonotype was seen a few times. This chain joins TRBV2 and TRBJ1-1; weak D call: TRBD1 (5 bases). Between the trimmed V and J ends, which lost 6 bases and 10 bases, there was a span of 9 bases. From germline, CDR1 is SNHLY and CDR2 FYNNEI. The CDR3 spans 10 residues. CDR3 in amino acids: CASRGRGAFF. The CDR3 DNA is TGTGCCAGCAGGGGACGTGGAGCTTTCTTT. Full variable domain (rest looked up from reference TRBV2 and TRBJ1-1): EPEVTQTPSHQVTQMGQEVILRCVPISNHLYFYWYRQILGQKVEFLVSFYNNEISEKSEIFDDQFSVERPDGSNFTLKIRSTKLEDSAMYFCASRGRGAFFGQGTRLTVV.

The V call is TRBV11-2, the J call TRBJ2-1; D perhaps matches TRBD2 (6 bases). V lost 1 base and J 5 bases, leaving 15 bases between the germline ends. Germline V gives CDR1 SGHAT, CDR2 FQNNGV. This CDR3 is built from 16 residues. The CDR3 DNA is TGTGCCAGCAGCTTAGCATACGGTGGGAGGAACAATGAGCAGTTCTTC. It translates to CASSLAYGGRNNEQFF.

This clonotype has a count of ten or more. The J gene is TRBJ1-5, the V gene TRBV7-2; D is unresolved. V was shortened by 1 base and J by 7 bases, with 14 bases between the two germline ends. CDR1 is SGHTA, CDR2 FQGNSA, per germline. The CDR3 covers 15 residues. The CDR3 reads CASSLDTGRGQPQHF. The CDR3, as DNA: TGTGCCAGCAGCTTAGACACGGGGAGAGGACAGCCCCAGCATTTT.

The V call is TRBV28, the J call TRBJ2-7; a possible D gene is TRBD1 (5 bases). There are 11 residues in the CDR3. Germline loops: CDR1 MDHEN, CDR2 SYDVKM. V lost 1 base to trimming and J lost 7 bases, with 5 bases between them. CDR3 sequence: CASSLSGEQYF. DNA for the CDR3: TGTGCCAGCAGTTTATCAGGGGAGCAGTACTTC.

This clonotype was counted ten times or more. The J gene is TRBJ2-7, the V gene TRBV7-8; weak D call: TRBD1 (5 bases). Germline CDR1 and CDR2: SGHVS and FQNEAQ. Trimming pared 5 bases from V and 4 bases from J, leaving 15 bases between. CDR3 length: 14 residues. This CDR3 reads CASSPDIVRYEQYF. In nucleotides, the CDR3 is TGTGCCAGCAGCCCGGACATTGTGAGGTACGAGCAGTACTTC.

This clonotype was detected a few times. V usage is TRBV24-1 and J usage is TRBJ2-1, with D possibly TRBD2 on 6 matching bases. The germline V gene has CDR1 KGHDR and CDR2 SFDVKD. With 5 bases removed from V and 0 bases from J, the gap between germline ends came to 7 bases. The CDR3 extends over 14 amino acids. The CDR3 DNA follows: TGTGCCACCAGTGTGGGGGGCTCCTACAATGAGCAGTTCTTC. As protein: CATSVGGSYNEQFF.

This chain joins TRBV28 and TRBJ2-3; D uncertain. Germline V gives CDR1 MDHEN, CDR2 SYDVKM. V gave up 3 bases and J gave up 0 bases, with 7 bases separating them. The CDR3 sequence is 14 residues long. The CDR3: CASSFIYSTDTQYF. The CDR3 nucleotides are TGTGCCAGCAGTTTTATATATAGCACAGATACGCAGTATTTT.

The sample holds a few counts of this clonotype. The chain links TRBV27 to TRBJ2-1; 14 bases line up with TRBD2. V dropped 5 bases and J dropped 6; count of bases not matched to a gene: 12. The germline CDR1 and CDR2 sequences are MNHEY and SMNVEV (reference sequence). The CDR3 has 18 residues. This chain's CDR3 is CASSLTPGLAGEINEQFF. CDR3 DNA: TGTGCCAGCAGTCTTACACCGGGACTAGCGGGGGAAATCAATGAGCAGTTCTTC.

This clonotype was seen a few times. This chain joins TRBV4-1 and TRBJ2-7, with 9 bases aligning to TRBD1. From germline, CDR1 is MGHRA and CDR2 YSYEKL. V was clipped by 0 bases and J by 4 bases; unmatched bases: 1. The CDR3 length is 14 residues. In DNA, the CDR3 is TGCGCCAGCAGCCAAGAGGACAGGGGATACGAGCAGTACTTC. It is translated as CASSQEDRGYEQYF.

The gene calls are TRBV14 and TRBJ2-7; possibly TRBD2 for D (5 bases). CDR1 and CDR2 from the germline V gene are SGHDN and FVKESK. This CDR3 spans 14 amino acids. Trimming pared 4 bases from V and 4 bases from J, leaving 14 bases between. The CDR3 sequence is CASSPRVGRYEQYF. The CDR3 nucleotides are TGTGCCAGCAGCCCGCGGGTGGGTCGATACGAGCAGTACTTC.

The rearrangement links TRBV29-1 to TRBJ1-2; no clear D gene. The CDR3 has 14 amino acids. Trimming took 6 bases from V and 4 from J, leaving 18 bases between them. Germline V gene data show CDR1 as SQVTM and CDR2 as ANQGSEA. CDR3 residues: CSVEGWEGSYGYTF. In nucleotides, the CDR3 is TGCAGCGTCGAGGGTTGGGAGGGCTCCTATGGCTACACCTTC.

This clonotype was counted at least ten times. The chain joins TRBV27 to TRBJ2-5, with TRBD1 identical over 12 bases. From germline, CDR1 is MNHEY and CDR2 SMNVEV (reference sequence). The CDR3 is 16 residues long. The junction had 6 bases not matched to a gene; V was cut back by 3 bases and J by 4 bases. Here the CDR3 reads CASSFVGQGARETQYF. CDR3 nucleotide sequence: TGTGCCAGCAGTTTTGTGGGACAGGGGGCACGAGAGACCCAGTACTTC.